This TCR beta chain was recovered during a study of cytomegalovirus exposure and HLA in healthy donors. The overall study: A prior analysis found some 110 million unique TCR beta sequences from approximately 190 million T cells.

PCR primers comprised 60 Vbeta and 13 Jbeta primers. Produced via immunoSEQ multiplex PCR; TCRdb's table is partial and in-frame only. The sample carries some 85,000 clones, approximately 88% recorded once. The CDR3 sequence is 16 residues long. Germline CDR1 reads SEHNR; CDR2 reads FQNEAQ (reference sequence). The V gene end was trimmed by 4 bases and the J gene end by 9 bases; junction bases not matched to a gene: 7. The receptor's source is a man aged 18 to 30 in good health and CMV-seronegative. Sequenced: PBMCs. The chain employs TRBV7-9 and TRBJ2-1; TRBD2 matches at 15 bases. The CDR3 loop reads CASSSWTSGRVSEQFF. The CDR3 region has the DNA TGTGCCAGCAGCTCCTGGACTAGCGGGAGGGTTAGTGAGCAGTTCTTC.